This TCR beta chain is from a study of T cells after yellow fever vaccination. This clonotype was counted between two and nine times. Its antigen is not known. Each CDR3 protein is one row after TCRdb ran MiXCR on the 5' RACE reads. In the table there are 620,000 or so distinct CDR3 sequences, approximately 13% of which are singletons. The CDR3 loop spans 13 amino acids. V dropped 7 bases and J dropped 0 bases, with 12 bases sitting between them. Germline CDR1 and CDR2: SQVTM and ANQGSEA. Overall study results and limits: Contamination of FACS-sorted repertoires by abundant clonotypes from the bulk population could occur.

The receptor comes from a man aged 25-40 years who received the YFV17D yellow fever vaccine. The chain joins TRBV29-1 to TRBJ1-2; D might be TRBD1 (6 bases). This specimen consisted of PBMCs, obtained on the day of the yellow fever booster vaccination. CDR3 in DNA: TGCAGCGCCTCCACAGGGACTAACTATGGCTACACCTTC. Protein product: CSASTGTNYGYTF.